The rows below give T cell receptor beta chains drawn from one sample of a study of shared clonotypes between healthy human individuals. Method: immunoSEQ multiplex PCR; TCRdb's copy keeps in-frame clones and lacks some. The sample lists some 500,000 clones, 95% to 96% occurring once. Source material: naive CD4+ T cells sorted from blood. These receptors were taken from a woman aged 25-40 years in good health. CDR3s include the opening cysteine and the closing phenylalanine or tryptophan.

j_call,v_call,cdr3_aa
TRBJ1-5,TRBV19,CASSPGGGQPQHF
TRBJ1-2,TRBV19,CASIPPGSYGYTF
TRBJ1-5,TRBV6-5,CASADSVRQPQHF
TRBJ2-1,TRBV5-1,CASSPGTGGGNEQFF
TRBJ2-7,TRBV5-1,CASSLQGMHEQYF
TRBJ1-2,TRBV28,CASLAPDRAGGYTF
TRBJ1-2,TRBV28,CASSRILRGPLDGYTF
TRBJ1-4,TRBV15,CATSSDPTGGNEKLFF
TRBJ1-1,TRBV5-1,CASSVGLGEMNTEAFF
TRBJ2-2,TRBV5-1,CASSSQGGELFF
TRBJ2-5,TRBV28,CASSQGTGIETQYF